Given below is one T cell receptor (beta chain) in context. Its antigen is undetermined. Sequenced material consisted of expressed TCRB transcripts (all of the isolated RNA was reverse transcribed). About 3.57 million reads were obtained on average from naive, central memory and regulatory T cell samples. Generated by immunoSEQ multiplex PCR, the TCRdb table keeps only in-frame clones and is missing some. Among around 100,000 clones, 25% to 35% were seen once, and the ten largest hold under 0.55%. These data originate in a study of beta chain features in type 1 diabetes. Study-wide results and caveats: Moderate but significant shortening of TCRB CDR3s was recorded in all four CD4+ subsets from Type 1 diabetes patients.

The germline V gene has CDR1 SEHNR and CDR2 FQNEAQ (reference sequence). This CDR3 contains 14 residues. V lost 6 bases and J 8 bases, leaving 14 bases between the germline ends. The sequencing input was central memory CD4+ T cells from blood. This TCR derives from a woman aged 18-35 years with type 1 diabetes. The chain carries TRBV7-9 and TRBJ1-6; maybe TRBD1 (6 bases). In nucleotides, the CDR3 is TGTGCCAGCAGTCCAACCTACAGGGATTCACCCCTCCACTTT. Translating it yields CASSPTYRDSPLHF.